One sample yielded the 25 T cell receptor beta chains listed below, sequenced in a study of blood T cells in healthy people across ages. A second PCR, run for about 7 to 12 cycles, used a sample-barcoded 5' primer plus a J-beta primer mix. TCRdb re-called the 5' RACE reads through MiXCR, storing one row per CDR3 protein. The table shows 890,000 or so distinct CDR3 sequences, with around 68% occurring only once. The sample comprised blood. The receptors come from a man aged 30 to 39 in good health.

This chain connects TRBV15 to TRBJ1-2; D gene unclear. The V end was cut by 1 base, the J end by 0 bases, with 12 bases between. The CDR3 consists of 16 residues. Germline V CDR1 and CDR2: LNHNV, YYDKDF (reference sequence). CDR3 nucleotides: TGTGCCACCAGCAGAGGGGTAGGAACAGCTAACTATGGCTACACCTTC. This encodes CATSRGVGTANYGYTF. The variable domain in full, with the rest retrieved from reference TRBV15 and TRBJ1-2, is DAMVIQNPRYQVTQFGKPVTLSCSQTLNHNVMYWYQQKSSQAPKLLFHYYDKDFNNEADTPDNFQSRRPNTSFCFLDIRSPGLGDTAMYLCATSRGVGTANYGYTFGSGTRLTVV.

This chain uses TRBV7-2 with TRBJ2-7; a possible D gene is TRBD1 (5 bases). In germline, CDR1 is SGHTA, CDR2 FQGNSA. Trimming took off 5 bases at V and 5 bases at J, with 25 bases between the two ends. The CDR3 spans 17 residues. Here the CDR3 reads CASSRTYDVRDFNEQYF. CDR3 DNA sequence: TGTGCCAGCAGCCGAACCTACGACGTCAGGGATTTCAACGAGCAGTACTTC.

The chain is built from TRBV29-1 and TRBJ2-7; D not certain. This CDR3 is built from 14 residues. The V and J ends lost 5 bases and 3 bases respectively, with 17 bases between them. Germline V gene data show CDR1 as SQVTM and CDR2 as ANQGSEA. CDR3 amino acids: CSVLLGAGLYEQYF. The CDR3 DNA follows: TGCAGCGTTCTATTGGGCGCCGGGCTCTACGAGCAGTACTTC.

V is TRBV4-2 and J is TRBJ2-7, with unresolved D. Trimming left V 0 bases short and J 5 bases short, with 11 bases between. The CDR3 has 14 residues. Germline-derived CDR1 and CDR2 are LGHNA and YNFKEQ. CDR3 region: CASSQDYDRHEQYF. The CDR3 DNA sequence: TGTGCCAGCAGCCAAGATTATGATCGGCACGAGCAGTACTTC.

The CDR3 region has the DNA TGCGCCAGCAGCCCAAATCCAGGGGGGCGTAGGGCAGATACGCAGTATTTT. Amino acid sequence: CASSPNPGGRRADTQYF. V gene TRBV4-3 combines with J gene TRBJ2-3, with a tentative D call TRBD1 (7 bases). V lost 4 bases and J 4 bases, leaving 21 bases between the germline ends. Germline CDR1 reads LGHNA; CDR2 reads YSLEER. CDR3 size: 17 residues.

The rearrangement links TRBV2 to TRBJ2-5; D might be TRBD2 (5 bases). Trimming shortened V by 5 bases and J by 2 bases, and 9 bases separated the two germline ends. The germline V gene encodes CDR1 SNHLY and CDR2 FYNNEI. This CDR3 spans 13 amino acids. The CDR3 DNA is TGTGCCAGCAGTCAGGAGCGGCAAGAGACCCAGTACTTC. Encoded protein: CASSQERQETQYF.

This chain joins TRBV20-1 and TRBJ2-7; 8 bases are a match to TRBD1. The CDR3 runs to 13 residues. V dropped 5 bases and J dropped 4; count of bases not matched to a gene: 7. The germline CDR1 and CDR2 sequences are DFQATT and SNEGSKA (reference sequence). CDR3 amino acids: CSAQDRASYEQYF. CDR3 nucleotides: TGCAGTGCTCAGGACAGGGCTTCATACGAGCAGTACTTC.

V is TRBV20-1 and J is TRBJ2-7; D perhaps matches TRBD1 (5 bases). The CDR3 length is 13 residues. Germline CDR1 is DFQATT and CDR2 is SNEGSKA (reference sequence). Trimming stripped 7 bases from V and 5 bases from J, with 18 bases between. The CDR3 loop reads CSVLLQGRHEQYF. In DNA, the CDR3 is TGCAGTGTCCTGCTTCAGGGTCGCCACGAGCAGTACTTC.

In DNA form, the CDR3 reads TGTGCCACCAGCAGAGTCAGCACCGGGGAGCTGTTTTTT. Its protein is CATSRVSTGELFF. This chain connects TRBV15 to TRBJ2-2; D call uncertain. The V end was cut by 1 base, the J end by 4 bases, with 4 bases between. This CDR3 is built from 13 residues. Germline V lookup: CDR1 LNHNV, CDR2 YYDKDF (reference sequence).

The chain links TRBV7-2 to TRBJ2-7; possible D gene TRBD2, 6 bases. Germline CDR1 and CDR2: SGHTA and FQGNSA. The CDR3 contains 13 residues. The germline V and J ends were trimmed by 5 bases and 5 bases, with 13 bases remaining between them. CDR3 nucleotide sequence: TGTGCCAGCAGCGACGGTTGGAGGGACGAGCAGTACTTC. It encodes CASSDGWRDEQYF.

The count of this clonotype is one. This chain connects TRBV12-3 or TRBV12-4 to TRBJ1-1, with a weak D call TRBD1 (5 bases). Between the trimmed V and J ends, which lost 5 bases and 5 bases, there was a span of 12 bases. This CDR3 spans 13 amino acids. DNA of the CDR3: TGTGCCAGCAGTCGGGACTTGAGTACTGAAGCTTTCTTT. It translates to CASSRDLSTEAFF.

V and J are TRBV20-1 and TRBJ2-7; 10 nucleotides line up with TRBD1. V trimming: 6 bases; J trimming: 6 bases; junction bases outside the gene matches: 14. This CDR3 has 15 amino acids. From germline, CDR1 is DFQATT and CDR2 SNEGSKA (reference sequence). In nucleotides, the CDR3 is TGCAGTGCCACCGCCCTAGACAGGGGGCCTTTCGAGCAGTACTTC. Translating gives CSATALDRGPFEQYF.

The chain joins TRBV6-6 to TRBJ1-6; 9 bases map to TRBD1. CDR3 length equals 14 residues. V shed 4 bases and J 14 bases; nucleotides not matched to a gene: 9. Per germline, CDR1 MNHNY and CDR2 SVGAGI (reference sequence). Here the CDR3 reads CASSSRTGAFTLHF. The DNA of the CDR3 is TGTGCCAGCAGTTCCAGGACAGGGGCTTTCACCCTCCACTTT.

This rearrangement joins TRBV20-1 to TRBJ1-5; maybe TRBD1 (5 bases). The V and J ends lost 4 bases and 4 bases respectively, with 11 bases between them. The CDR3 runs to 13 residues. Per the germline V gene, CDR1 is DFQATT and CDR2 is SNEGSKA (reference sequence). DNA of the CDR3: TGCAGTGCTACCGGGACGGTGAATCAGCCCCAGCATTTT. Translated: CSATGTVNQPQHF.

A note on this clonotype: Its ends do not fully match the called genes, so a read error is possible. The V and J genes are TRBV6-6 and TRBJ1-2, with TRBD1 as a possible D gene (6 bases). The CDR3 is 13 residues long. CDR1 and CDR2 from the germline V gene are MNHNY and SVGAGI (reference sequence). The CDR3 region is CASNGGDNYGYIF. CDR3 DNA: TGTGCCAGCAACGGCGGGGACAACTATGGCTACATCTTC.

The J gene is TRBJ1-2, the V gene TRBV5-1, with unresolved D. The V end lost 4 bases, the J end lost 2 bases, and 18 bases lay between the germline ends. This CDR3 contains 16 residues. CDR1 is SGHRS, CDR2 YFSETQ, per germline. CDR3 sequence: CASSPYGYQQNYGYTF. DNA for the CDR3: TGCGCCAGCAGCCCGTATGGGTACCAACAGAACTATGGCTACACCTTC.

This clonotype is a singleton in its sample. The rearrangement links TRBV5-1 to TRBJ1-6; D uncertain. Germline CDR1 reads SGHRS; CDR2 reads YFSETQ. Trimming stripped 5 bases from V and 7 bases from J, with 16 bases between. The CDR3 extends over 15 amino acids. The CDR3 reads CASRTSPERNSPLHF. The CDR3 bases are TGCGCCAGCAGGACTTCCCCCGAAAGGAATTCACCCCTCCACTTT.

This clonotype was seen more than once but under ten times. The rearrangement joins TRBV30 to TRBJ2-7; no clear D gene. This CDR3 spans 14 amino acids. The germline gives CDR1 GTSNPN, CDR2 SVGIG (reference sequence). Trimming took 5 bases from V and 3 from J, leaving 17 bases between them. CDR3 region: CAWANEGGVYEQYF. The CDR3 DNA follows: TGTGCCTGGGCTAATGAAGGTGGAGTCTACGAGCAGTACTTC.

This chain uses TRBV11-3 with TRBJ2-3; 10 nucleotides line up with TRBD1. The germline V gene encodes CDR1 SGHNT and CDR2 YENEEA. The CDR3 consists of 15 residues. Losses at the gene ends were 5 bases for V and 4 bases for J; bases not matched to a gene: 6. CDR3 amino acids: CASSAGTGDADTQYF. The CDR3 nucleotides read TGTGCCAGCAGCGCCGGGACAGGGGATGCAGATACGCAGTATTTT.

In its sample, this clonotype was seen a few times. The chain couples TRBV29-1 to TRBJ2-3; perhaps TRBD2 as D (5 bases). The V end was cut by 3 bases, the J end by 3 bases, with 13 bases between. Looked up from germline, CDR1 is SQVTM and CDR2 is ANQGSEA. The CDR3 has 14 residues. The CDR3 DNA reads TGCAGCGTTGAGGGGTATAGCGAGACAGATACGCAGTATTTT. It is translated as CSVEGYSETDTQYF.

This clonotype was seen a handful of times. This chain's CDR3 is CSVAHGEKLFF. The CDR3 coding sequence is TGCAGCGTAGCTCACGGGGAAAAACTGTTTTTT. The chain has TRBV29-1 and TRBJ1-4; D remains unclear. The germline V gene has CDR1 SQVTM and CDR2 ANQGSEA. The V end lost 6 bases, the J end lost 8 bases, and 10 bases lay between the germline ends. There are 11 residues in the CDR3.

The chain uses TRBV7-2 and TRBJ1-4, with D possibly TRBD1 on 5 matching bases. This CDR3 comprises 16 residues. V was pared by 5 bases and J by 0 bases, with 13 bases between. Per the germline V gene, CDR1 is SGHTA and CDR2 is FQGNSA. CDR3 sequence: CASSPGGGATNEKLFF. CDR3 in DNA: TGTGCCAGCAGCCCCGGGGGAGGGGCAACTAATGAAAAACTGTTTTTT.

Ten or more counts support this clonotype. A junction boundary mismatches the germline segment, possibly from a read error. The J gene is TRBJ1-6, the V gene TRBV5-1; a weak D match, TRBD1 (5 bases). The CDR3 runs 13 residues. CDR1 and CDR2 from the germline V gene are SGHRS and YFSETQ. The CDR3 here is CASSLGRDSPLHF. CDR3 nucleotide sequence: TGTGCCAGCAGCTTAGGCAGGGATTCACCCCTCCACTTT.

The J gene is TRBJ1-2, the V gene TRBV27, with D perhaps TRBD1 (6 bases). Germline CDR1 is MNHEY and CDR2 is SMNVEV (reference sequence). V was shortened by 1 base and J by 7 bases, with 10 bases between the two germline ends. This CDR3 has 13 amino acids. The CDR3 coding sequence is TGTGCCAGCAGTTTATTGTCAGGGGTTGGCTACACCTTC. This translates into CASSLLSGVGYTF.

This clonotype turned up a few times. The chain recombines TRBV12-3 or TRBV12-4 with TRBJ1-5; TRBD1 matches 10 bases. The trim removed 5 bases at V and 3 bases at J, leaving 7 bases unmatched. This CDR3 contains 16 residues. The CDR3: CASSLGGTGDNQPQHF. In DNA, the CDR3 is TGTGCCAGCAGTCTAGGCGGGACAGGGGACAATCAGCCCCAGCATTTT.